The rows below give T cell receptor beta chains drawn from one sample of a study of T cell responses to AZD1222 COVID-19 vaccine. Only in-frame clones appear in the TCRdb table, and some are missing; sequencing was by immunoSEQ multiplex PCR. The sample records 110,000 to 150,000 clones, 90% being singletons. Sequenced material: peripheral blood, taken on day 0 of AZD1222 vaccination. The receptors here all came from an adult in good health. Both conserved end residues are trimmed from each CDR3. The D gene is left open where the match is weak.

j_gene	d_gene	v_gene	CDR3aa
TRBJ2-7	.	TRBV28	ASSWTRGIYEQY
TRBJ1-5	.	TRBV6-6	ASSYPGQTDNQPQH
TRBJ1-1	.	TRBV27	ASGRTGRQEFTEAF
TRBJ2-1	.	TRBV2	ASSDPGLNEQF
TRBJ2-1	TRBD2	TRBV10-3	AISESRGAIDEQF
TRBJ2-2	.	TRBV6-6	ASSRSGIGQPGELF
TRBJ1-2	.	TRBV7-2	ASSLGGRGDYGYT
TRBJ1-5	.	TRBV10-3	AISQDGRSNQPQH
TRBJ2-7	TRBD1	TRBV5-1	ASLDRPYEQY
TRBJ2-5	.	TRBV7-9	ASSLGRVPETQY
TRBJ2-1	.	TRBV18	ASSPLAKGTVPHEQF
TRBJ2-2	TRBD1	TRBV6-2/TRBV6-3	ASSSPYRTGLNTGELF
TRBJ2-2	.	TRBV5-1	ASSLGGTNTGELF
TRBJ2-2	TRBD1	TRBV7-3	ASSSNRGDTGELF
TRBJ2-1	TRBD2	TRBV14	ASSPQLAGGSEQF
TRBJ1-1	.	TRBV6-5	ASSYSPGTTEAF
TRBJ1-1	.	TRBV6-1	ASSDQAF